Listed below are T cell receptor beta chains from one sample, sequenced in a study of control samples from healthy donors and cancer patients. Some clones are missing from TCRdb's copy, which holds only in-frame ones; the method was immunoSEQ multiplex PCR. The data hold tens of thousands of clones, with roughly nine tenths observed a single time. Sequencing was performed on blood. These receptors were obtained from a woman in her 30s in good health. Both conserved end residues are part of each CDR3. A D gene is named only where the DNA matches it firmly. Not every row has a clone size; where given, it reads once, few, many or a size class.

.,TRBV27,.,TRBJ2-7,CASSLLGRIYEQYF,TGTGCCAGCAGTTTATTGGGCAGGATCTACGAGCAGTACTTC
.,TRBV2,.,TRBJ2-6,CASTDPGTYSGANVLTF,TGTGCCAGCACCGACCCCGGGACCTACTCTGGGGCCAACGTCCTGACTTTC
.,TRBV5-1,.,TRBJ1-5,CASSLRAGPNQPQHF,TGCGCCAGCAGCTTGCGGGCCGGACCCAATCAGCCCCAGCATTTT
.,TRBV29-1,.,TRBJ1-1,CSVEVSAMNTEAFF,TGCAGCGTTGAAGTTTCGGCCATGAACACTGAAGCTTTCTTT
.,TRBV5-1,.,TRBJ2-7,CATRRDVLTYEQYF,TGCGCCACCAGAAGGGACGTCCTCACTTACGAGCAGTACTTC
.,TRBV2,.,TRBJ1-3,CASSRTGNTIYF,TGTGCCAGCAGCCGAACTGGAAACACCATATATTTT
TRBD1,TRBV5-5,.,TRBJ2-7,CASSPLQGQYEQYF,TGTGCCAGCAGCCCTTTACAGGGGCAGTACGAGCAGTACTTC
TRBD1,TRBV6-1,.,TRBJ2-5,CASSEGTGGATQYF,TGTGCCAGCAGTGAAGGAACAGGGGGAGCGACCCAGTACTTC
TRBD2,TRBV19,.,TRBJ2-7,CASSLQGGRTYEQYF,TGTGCCAGTAGTCTCCAGGGAGGGCGAACCTACGAGCAGTACTTC
.,TRBV6-5,few,TRBJ2-1,CASGPGFGNEQFF,TGTGCCAGCGGCCCAGGGTTTGGAAATGAGCAGTTCTTC
.,TRBV6-5,.,TRBJ1-5,CASNGKQPQHF,TGTGCCAGCAATGGGAAACAGCCCCAGCATTTT
TRBD1,TRBV28,.,TRBJ1-6,CASSFLDRGQSPLHF,TGTGCCAGCAGTTTCTTGGACAGGGGGCAATCACCCCTCCACTTT
TRBD1,TRBV7-9,.,TRBJ1-1,CASSWRQGMDTEAFF,TGTGCCAGCAGCTGGAGACAGGGAATGGACACTGAAGCTTTCTTT
TRBD1,TRBV6-5,.,TRBJ1-2,CASTSDRGNYGYTF,TGTGCCAGCACCAGCGACAGGGGTAACTATGGCTACACCTTC
TRBD1,TRBV6-4,.,TRBJ2-3,CASSEGTGGGDTQYF,TGTGCCAGCAGTGAGGGGACAGGGGGAGGAGATACGCAGTATTTT
.,TRBV18,.,TRBJ1-1,CASSPRLDPEGTEAFF,TGTGCCAGCTCACCACGGCTGGATCCAGAGGGCACTGAAGCTTTCTTT
.,TRBV19,.,TRBJ1-3,CASSIVGNSGNTIYF,TGTGCCAGTAGTATAGTTGGCAACTCTGGAAACACCATATATTTT
.,TRBV29-1,.,TRBJ1-2,CSVPTPRGAGGYTF,TGCAGCGTTCCCACCCCGAGGGGGGCAGGTGGCTACACCTTC
.,TRBV18,.,TRBJ1-5,CASSPWLPGSNQPQHF,TGTGCCAGCTCACCATGGCTTCCGGGAAGCAATCAGCCCCAGCATTTT
.,TRBV5-1,.,TRBJ2-7,CASSLARGYEQYF,TGCGCCAGCAGCTTGGCCAGGGGTTACGAGCAGTACTTC
TRBD2,TRBV5-5,.,TRBJ2-1,CASRPKGTSGSTSSYNEQFF,TGTGCCAGCAGGCCAAAAGGGACTAGCGGGAGTACAAGCTCCTACAATGAGCAGTTCTTC
.,TRBV6-5,.,TRBJ1-1,CASRAGATEAFF,TGTGCCAGCAGGGCGGGGGCCACTGAAGCTTTCTTT
.,TRBV6-5,.,TRBJ2-7,CASSNGRPSSYEQYF,TGTGCCAGCAGTAACGGACGGCCGAGCTCCTACGAGCAGTACTTC
.,TRBV10-3,.,TRBJ2-2,CAISDLMGGNTGELFF,TGTGCCATCAGTGACTTAATGGGCGGGAACACCGGGGAGCTGTTTTTT
.,TRBV7-2,.,TRBJ1-1,CASSWGGTGTEAFF,TGTGCCAGCAGCTGGGGGGGGACCGGCACTGAAGCTTTCTTT
.,TRBV5-1,.,TRBJ2-3,CASSAGLIHSSTDTQYF,TGCGCCAGCAGCGCTGGACTGATCCATTCTAGCACAGATACGCAGTATTTT
.,TRBV6-5,.,TRBJ1-1,CASSYGATNTEAFF,TGTGCCAGCAGTTACGGTGCCACGAACACTGAAGCTTTCTTT
.,TRBV5-5,.,TRBJ1-5,CASSRTDSNQPQHF,TGTGCCAGCAGCCGGACGGATAGCAATCAGCCCCAGCATTTT
.,TRBV18,.,TRBJ2-5,CASSPLPLSGTQETQYF,TGTGCCAGCTCACCATTGCCCCTCTCGGGAACCCAAGAGACCCAGTACTTC
TRBD2,TRBV11-1,.,TRBJ2-2,CASSLGTSGPLGELFF,TGTGCCAGCAGCTTAGGGACTAGCGGGCCTCTCGGGGAGCTGTTTTTT
TRBD1,TRBV7-2,.,TRBJ1-5,CASSSDRVLQPQHF,TGTGCCAGCAGCTCGGACAGGGTGCTTCAGCCCCAGCATTTT
.,TRBV19,.,TRBJ2-6,CASSRQAGANVLTF,TGTGCCAGTAGTAGGCAGGCTGGGGCCAACGTCCTGACTTTC
.,TRBV3-1/TRBV3-2,.,TRBJ1-5,CASSQDRERPQHF,TGTGCCAGCAGCCAAGACCGGGAGAGGCCCCAGCATTTT
.,TRBV18,.,TRBJ1-1,CASSSSWASGTEAFF,TGTGCCAGCTCGTCATCGTGGGCTTCGGGTACTGAAGCTTTCTTT
.,TRBV5-4,.,TRBJ1-1,CASSLQGEEFF,TGTGCCAGCAGTTTACAGGGAGAAGAATTCTTT
.,TRBV28,.,TRBJ2-1,CASSLRGSYNEQFF,TGTGCCAGCAGTTTGCGGGGCTCCTACAATGAGCAGTTCTTC
.,TRBV18,.,TRBJ2-5,CASSPLQVGETQYF,TGTGCCAGCTCACCGCTACAGGTCGGGGAGACCCAGTACTTC
.,TRBV12-3/TRBV12-4,.,TRBJ2-4,CASSTPINIQYF,TGTGCCAGCAGTACCCCAATCAACATTCAGTACTTC
.,TRBV5-1,.,TRBJ1-5,CASSTGPYQPQHF,TGCGCCAGCAGCACGGGACCATATCAGCCCCAGCATTTT
TRBD1,TRBV6-4,.,TRBJ1-5,CASSEGGGRNQPQHF,TGTGCCAGCAGTGAAGGAGGGGGCCGCAATCAGCCCCAGCATTTT
.,TRBV18,.,TRBJ2-1,CASRPSRGGEQFF,TGTGCCTCAAGGCCTAGCAGGGGAGGTGAGCAGTTCTTC
.,TRBV7-3,.,TRBJ1-1,CASAKDSHTNTEAFF,TGTGCCAGCGCCAAGGATTCGCACACCAACACTGAAGCTTTCTTT
TRBD1,TRBV7-8,.,TRBJ1-1,CASSSRTGPEAFF,TGTGCCAGCAGCTCCCGGACAGGGCCTGAAGCTTTCTTT
TRBD1,TRBV28,.,TRBJ2-7,CATSDRGPAYEQYF,TGTGCCACCTCGGACAGGGGCCCCGCCTACGAGCAGTACTTC
TRBD2,TRBV5-1,.,TRBJ2-2,CASSLDASGGGNTGELFF,TGCGCCAGCAGCTTGGATGCTAGCGGGGGGGGGAACACCGGGGAGCTGTTTTTT
.,TRBV30,.,TRBJ1-1,CAWSVKGWYTEAFF,TGTGCCTGGAGTGTGAAGGGGTGGTACACTGAAGCTTTCTTT
.,TRBV20-1,.,TRBJ1-1,CSVPMNTEAFF,TGCAGTGTGCCCATGAACACTGAAGCTTTCTTT
TRBD1,TRBV6-5,once,TRBJ2-1,CASRGQGVHEQFF,TGTGCCAGCAGGGGACAGGGGGTGCATGAGCAGTTCTTC
.,TRBV9,.,TRBJ2-3,CASNTDTQYF,TGTGCCAGCAATACGGATACGCAGTATTTT
.,TRBV3-1/TRBV3-2,.,TRBJ2-1,CASSQSQGIYNEQFF,TGTGCCAGCAGCCAATCACAGGGCATCTACAATGAGCAGTTCTTC
TRBD2,TRBV5-1,.,TRBJ2-1,CASSLSTSGRSHNEQFF,TGCGCCAGCAGCTTGTCGACTAGCGGGAGGTCGCACAATGAGCAGTTCTTC
TRBD2,TRBV5-8,once,TRBJ2-2,CASSYGLAGAGELFF,TGTGCCAGCAGCTATGGACTAGCGGGAGCCGGGGAGCTGTTTTTT